This TCR beta chain originates from a study of tumor-infiltrating lymphocytes in oesophageal squamous cell carcinoma. This clonotype was recorded many times. One entry per CDR3 protein results from TCRdb running MiXCR on the PCR reads. The sample shows about 11,000 distinct CDR3 sequences, 50% to 55% of them seen only once. Germline loops: CDR1 MNHNS, CDR2 SASEGT. Trimming cost V 6 bases and J 1 base; bases outside gene matches: 12. The CDR3 is 17 amino acids. The gene calls are TRBV6-1 and TRBJ2-1, with 7 bases matching TRBD1. Sequencing was done on a sample of esophageal tumor tissue. The TCR sequence derives from a female donor with esophageal squamous cell carcinoma. Here the CDR3 DNA reads TGTGCCAGCAGCTACGACAGGGTGGCGTATTCCTACAATGAGCAGTTCTTC. It encodes CASSYDRVAYSYNEQFF.